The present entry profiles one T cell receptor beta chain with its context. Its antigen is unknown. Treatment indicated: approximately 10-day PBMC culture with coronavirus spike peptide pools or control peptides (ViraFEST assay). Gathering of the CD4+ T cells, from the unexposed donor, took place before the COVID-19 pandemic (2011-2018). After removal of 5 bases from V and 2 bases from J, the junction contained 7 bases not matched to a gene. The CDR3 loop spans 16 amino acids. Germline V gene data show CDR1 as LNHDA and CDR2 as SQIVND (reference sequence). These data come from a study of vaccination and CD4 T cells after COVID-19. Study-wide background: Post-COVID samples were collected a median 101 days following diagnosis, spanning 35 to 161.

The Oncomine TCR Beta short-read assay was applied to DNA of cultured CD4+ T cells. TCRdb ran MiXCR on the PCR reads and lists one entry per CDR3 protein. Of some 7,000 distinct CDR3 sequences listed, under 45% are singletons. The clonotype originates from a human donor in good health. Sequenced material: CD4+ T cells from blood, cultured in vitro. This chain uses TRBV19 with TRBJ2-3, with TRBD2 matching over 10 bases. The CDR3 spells CASSVSGGTLTDTQYF. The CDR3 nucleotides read TGTGCCAGTAGTGTTAGCGGGGGGACGCTCACAGATACGCAGTATTTT.